Shown below are 20 T cell receptor beta chains from a single sample sequenced in a study of shared clonotypes between healthy human individuals. Some clones are missing from TCRdb's copy, which holds only in-frame ones; the method was immunoSEQ multiplex PCR. This table holds approximately 1,500,000 clones, about 98% found once. Sequences were obtained from naive CD4+ T cells sorted from blood. Specified subset: CD45RA+ positively selected. These receptors all come from a man aged 25 to 40 in good health.

This clone was seen a single time. The chain has TRBV11-2 and TRBJ2-3; D assignment may be TRBD1 or TRBD2 (5 bases each). V was cut by 8 bases and J by 4 bases, with 16 bases left in between. Germline V gene lookup returns CDR1 SGHAT and CDR2 FQNNGV. CDR3 length equals 14 residues. The CDR3 DNA follows: TGTGCCAGCCGGTGGAGGACACACGCAGATACGCAGTATTTT. This gives the protein CASRWRTHADTQYF. Combining the CDR3 with reference TRBV11-2 and TRBJ2-3 gives the whole variable domain EAGVAQSPRYKIIEKRQSVAFWCNPISGHATLYWYQQILGQGPKLLIQFQNNGVVDDSQLPKDRFSAERLKGVDSTLKIQPAKLEDSAVYLCASRWRTHADTQYFGPGTRLTVL.

This chain links TRBV5-5 with TRBJ1-1; D not resolved. The V and J ends lost 1 base and 1 base respectively, with 11 bases between them. The germline gives CDR1 SGHKS, CDR2 YYEKEE (reference sequence). This CDR3 spans 15 amino acids. In DNA form, the CDR3 reads TGTGCCAGCAGCTTGTATACGGGCGCGAACACTGAAGCTTTCTTT. This gives the protein CASSLYTGANTEAFF.

The rearrangement links TRBV5-4 to TRBJ2-7; 8 nucleotides match TRBD1. V lost 4 bases and J lost 4; bases outside the gene matches: 10. The CDR3 totals 15 residues. Germline V gene lookup returns CDR1 SGHNT and CDR2 YYREEE (reference sequence). CDR3 in amino acids: CASSKIGDRSYEQYF. CDR3 DNA sequence: TGTGCCAGCAGCAAAATAGGGGACAGGAGTTACGAGCAGTACTTC.

V gene TRBV29-1 combines with J gene TRBJ2-2, with 9 bases that match TRBD1. The CDR3 extends over 15 amino acids. The germline V gene encodes CDR1 SQVTM and CDR2 ANQGSEA. J lost 5 bases, V lost 4 bases, and 8 bases had no gene match. For the CDR3, the DNA is TGCAGCGTTGTGATGGGGACAGGGAATACCGGGGAGCTGTTTTTT. Protein sequence: CSVVMGTGNTGELFF.

This clone was detected once. The chain employs TRBV7-9 and TRBJ2-3, with 9 nucleotides matching TRBD1. Germline V gene sequence: CDR1 SEHNR, CDR2 FQNEAQ (reference sequence). V lost 4 bases, J lost 2 bases, and 4 bases stayed unmatched. This CDR3 is 15 amino acids long. This CDR3 is CASSSRDRATDTQYF. The DNA for the CDR3 is TGTGCCAGCAGCTCACGGGACAGGGCCACAGATACGCAGTATTTT. The whole variable domain, filled in from reference TRBV7-9 and TRBJ2-3, reads DTGVSQNPRHKITKRGQNVTFRCDPISEHNRLYWYRQTLGQGPEFLTYFQNEAQLEKSRLLSDRFSAERPKGSFSTLEIQRTEQGDSAMYLCASSSRDRATDTQYFGPGTRLTVL.

The chain is built from TRBV2 and TRBJ2-7; D call uncertain. This CDR3 spans 14 amino acids. The ends were cut back, 0 bases at V and 2 bases at J, with 8 bases in the middle. Germline V gene sequence: CDR1 SNHLY, CDR2 FYNNEI. The CDR3 reads CASSEALPTYEQYF. DNA of the CDR3: TGTGCCAGCAGTGAAGCGCTTCCAACCTACGAGCAGTACTTC.

The sample holds one count of this clone. The CDR3 is CASSPSWGSYTEAFF. CDR3 sequence (DNA): TGTGCCAGCAGCCCTTCTTGGGGCAGTTACACTGAAGCTTTCTTT. V and J are TRBV14 and TRBJ1-1, with a possible D match to TRBD1 (5 bases). The CDR3 totals 15 residues. V was trimmed by 4 bases and J by 3 bases, leaving 15 bases between them. The germline V gene has CDR1 SGHDN and CDR2 FVKESK.

The chain recombines TRBV10-3 with TRBJ1-5, with D perhaps matching TRBD1 (5 bases). The V and J ends lost 2 bases and 4 bases respectively, with 6 bases between them. The CDR3 runs 13 residues. The germline V gene has CDR1 ENHRY and CDR2 SYGVKD. The CDR3 DNA reads as TGTGCCATCAGTGAGGGGGGTAATCAGCCCCAGCATTTT. Translation: CAISEGGNQPQHF.

This chain joins TRBV5-1 and TRBJ1-4, with TRBD1 identical over 8 bases. The V gene end was trimmed by 4 bases and the J gene end by 8 bases; junction bases not matched to a gene: 7. CDR3 length equals 14 residues. Germline CDR1 and CDR2: SGHRS and YFSETQ. The CDR3 reads CASSPTGDREKLFF. The DNA of the CDR3 is TGCGCCAGCAGCCCGACAGGGGATCGGGAAAAACTGTTTTTT.

The CDR3 DNA reads as TGTGCCAGCGCGACAGGGGCGGTGAACACTGAAGCTTTCTTT. This gives the protein CASATGAVNTEAFF. V usage is TRBV28 and J usage is TRBJ1-1; 8 positions match TRBD1. The junction had 5 bases not matched to a gene; V was cut back by 8 bases and J by 0 bases. The germline gives CDR1 MDHEN, CDR2 SYDVKM. There are 14 residues in the CDR3.

The rearrangement uses TRBV5-5 and TRBJ1-1; no clear D. Germline CDR1 SGHKS, CDR2 YYEKEE (reference sequence). Trimming pared 4 bases from V and 1 base from J, leaving 14 bases between. This CDR3 has 15 amino acids. The CDR3 nucleotides read TGTGCCAGCAGCACGCGTGTAGGTTCGAACACTGAAGCTTTCTTT. It specifies CASSTRVGSNTEAFF. The full variable domain, its missing parts supplied by reference TRBV5-5 and TRBJ1-1, is DAGVTQSPTHLIKTRGQQVTLRCSPISGHKSVSWYQQVLGQGPQFIFQYYEKEERGRGNFPDRFSARQFPNYSSELNVNALLLGDSALYLCASSTRVGSNTEAFFGQGTRLTVV.

The chain is built from TRBV29-1 and TRBJ2-7, with D possibly called TRBD1 or TRBD2 (5 bases each). The CDR3 covers 15 residues. V was pared by 3 bases and J by 2 bases, with 17 bases between. Germline CDR1 SQVTM, CDR2 ANQGSEA. In nucleotides, the CDR3 is TGCAGCGTTGAGGGAGCGCAGGGCCGGCCCTACGAGCAGTACTTC. This codes for CSVEGAQGRPYEQYF.

The chain carries TRBV9 and TRBJ2-6; 8 bases agree with TRBD2. In germline, CDR1 is SGDLS, CDR2 YYNGEE. The CDR3 spans 21 residues. Trimming at V came to 4 bases and at J to 0 bases, leaving 18 bases not matched to a gene. Here the CDR3 DNA reads TGTGCCAGCAGCCCCCGCCCCCATCGGGGGGGGGTTCACTCTGGGGCCAACGTCCTGACTTTC. Protein sequence: CASSPRPHRGGVHSGANVLTF.

The V gene is TRBV6-4, the J gene TRBJ2-3; tentative D call: TRBD2 (5 bases). V lost 4 bases, J lost 3 bases, and 14 bases lay in between. Germline loops: CDR1 MRHNA, CDR2 SNTAGT. The CDR3 runs 15 residues. The CDR3 region is CASSALPGKTDTQYF. The CDR3 DNA reads TGTGCCAGCAGTGCTTTGCCGGGGAAAACAGATACGCAGTATTTT.

V gene TRBV19 combines with J gene TRBJ2-7, with no clear D. This CDR3 is built from 14 residues. CDR1 is LNHDA, CDR2 SQIVND, per germline (reference sequence). V was pared by 7 bases and J by 0 bases, with 13 bases between. CDR3 residues: CASTRTASSYEQYF. CDR3 coding DNA: TGTGCCAGTACCCGCACCGCAAGCTCCTACGAGCAGTACTTC.

Of note for this clone: This same CDR3 is encoded by further DNA sequences in the sample. The gene calls are TRBV6-5 and TRBJ2-3, with D hard to call. The CDR3 is made up of 14 amino acids. CDR1 is MNHEY, CDR2 SVGAGI, per germline. Deletions cut 0 bases from V and 0 bases from J, with 4 bases between. The CDR3 region is CASSYSPSTDTQYF. CDR3 bases: TGTGCCAGCAGTTACTCCCCCAGCACAGATACGCAGTATTTT.

The V and J genes are TRBV18 and TRBJ2-3; TRBD2 aligns across 7 bases. The CDR3 extends over 15 amino acids. The V segment lost 6 bases and the J segment 0 bases; nucleotides outside the gene matches: 6. CDR1 is KGHSH and CDR2 is LQKENI in the germline V gene. The DNA for the CDR3 is TGTGCCAGCTCCCAATTTAGCGGGAGCACAGATACGCAGTATTTT. Its translation: CASSQFSGSTDTQYF.

The V gene is TRBV21-1, the J gene TRBJ2-7; the table's TRBD2 call for D was not verified on the DNA. TRBV21-1 is a listed pseudogene. This CDR3 contains 15 residues. The CDR3 bases are TGTGCCAGCAGCAAGCGGGCTTCTAGCTCCTACGAGCAGTACTTC. Encoded protein: CASSKRASSSYEQYF.

The V and J genes are TRBV4-2 and TRBJ2-7; 7 bases are shared with TRBD2. This CDR3 is 17 amino acids long. Germline V gene data show CDR1 as LGHNA and CDR2 as YNFKEQ. The V segment lost 1 base and the J segment 9 bases; nucleotides outside the gene matches: 18. This chain's CDR3 is CASSQVEALAAIIGQYF. CDR3 DNA: TGTGCCAGCAGCCAAGTTGAAGCGCTAGCGGCCATTATCGGGCAGTACTTC.

The chain uses TRBV7-2 and TRBJ2-1, with D perhaps given as TRBD1 or TRBD2 (5 bases each). V was trimmed by 2 bases and J by 7 bases, leaving 15 bases between them. Germline CDR1 reads SGHTA; CDR2 reads FQGNSA. This CDR3 is built from 15 residues. CDR3 residues: CASSLNQGTRNEQFF. Written as DNA, the CDR3 is TGTGCCAGCAGCTTAAATCAGGGAACTAGGAATGAGCAGTTCTTC.